This T cell receptor beta chain was sequenced during a study of CD8 T cells in Susac syndrome. The CDR3 has 16 residues. The V segment lost 6 bases and the J segment 12 bases; nucleotides outside the gene matches: 11. Random hexamers were used to reverse transcribe an amount of roughly 0.5 to 1 ug RNA. An immunoSEQ multiplex PCR amplified TCR beta CDR3 over 54 Vbeta and 13 Jbeta. TCRdb independently ran MiXCR on the immunoSEQ multiplex PCR reads; one entry per CDR3 protein. The table lists around 280,000 distinct CDR3 sequences, roughly 94% of them singletons. CD8+ and CD4+ T cells taken from blood had their TCR beta sequenced.

The TCR was taken from a human donor with multiple sclerosis. Material: CD4+ T cells from PBMCs. The chain couples TRBV23-1 to TRBJ2-1; 16 bases are a match to TRBD2. TRBV23-1 is reported as an ORF; its role is uncertain. This chain's CDR3 is CASSHSGLAGGVGQFF. The CDR3 coding sequence is TGCGCCAGCAGCCACTCGGGACTAGCGGGGGGGGTTGGGCAGTTCTTC.